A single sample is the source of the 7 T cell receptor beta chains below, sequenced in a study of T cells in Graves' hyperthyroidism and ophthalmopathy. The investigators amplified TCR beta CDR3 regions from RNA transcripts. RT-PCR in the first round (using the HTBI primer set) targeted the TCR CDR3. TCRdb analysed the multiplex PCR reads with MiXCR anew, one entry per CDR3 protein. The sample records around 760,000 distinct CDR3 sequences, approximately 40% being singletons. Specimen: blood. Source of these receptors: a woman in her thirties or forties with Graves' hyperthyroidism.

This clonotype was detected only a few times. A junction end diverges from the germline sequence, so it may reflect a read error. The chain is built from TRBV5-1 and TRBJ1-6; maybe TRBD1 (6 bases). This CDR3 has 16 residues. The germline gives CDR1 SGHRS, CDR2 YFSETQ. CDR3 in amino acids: CASSRDRTAYDSPLHF. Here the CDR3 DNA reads TGTGCCAGCAGCCGCGATCGGACAGCTTACGATTCACCCCTCCACTTT.

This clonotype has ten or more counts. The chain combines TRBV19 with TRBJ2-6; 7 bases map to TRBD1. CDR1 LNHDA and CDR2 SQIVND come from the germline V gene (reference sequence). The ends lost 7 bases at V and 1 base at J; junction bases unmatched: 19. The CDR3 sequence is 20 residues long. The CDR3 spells CASTSPRRDSVLSGANVLTF. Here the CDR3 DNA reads TGTGCCAGTACCTCCCCCCGCCGGGACAGCGTGTTATCTGGGGCCAACGTCCTGACTTTC.

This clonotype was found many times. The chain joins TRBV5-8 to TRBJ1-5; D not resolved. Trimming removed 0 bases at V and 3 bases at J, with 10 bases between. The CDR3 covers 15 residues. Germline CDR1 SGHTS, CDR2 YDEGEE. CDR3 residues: CASSLGGRLNQPQHF. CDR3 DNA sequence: TGTGCCAGCAGCTTGGGCGGACGGCTCAATCAGCCCCAGCATTTT.

The CDR3 sequence is CAWSLGLGVGETQYF. The DNA of the CDR3 is TGTGCCTGGAGCCTTGGACTAGGAGTGGGAGAGACCCAGTACTTC. V gene TRBV30 combines with J gene TRBJ2-5, with 7 bases lining up with TRBD2. This CDR3 spans 15 amino acids. The germline V gene has CDR1 GTSNPN and CDR2 SVGIG (reference sequence). V dropped 3 bases and J dropped 4; count of bases not matched to a gene: 11.

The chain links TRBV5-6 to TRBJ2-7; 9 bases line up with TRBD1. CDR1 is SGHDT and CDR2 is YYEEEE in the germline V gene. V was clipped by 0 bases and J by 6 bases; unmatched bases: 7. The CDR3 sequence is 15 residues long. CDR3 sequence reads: CASSLVSGQGSEQYF. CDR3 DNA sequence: TGTGCCAGCAGCTTGGTCTCGGGACAGGGTTCCGAGCAGTACTTC. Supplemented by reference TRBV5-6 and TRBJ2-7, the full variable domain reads DAGVTQSPTHLIKTRGQQVTLRCSPKSGHDTVSWYQQALGQGPQFIFQYYEEEERQRGNFPDRFSGHQFPNYSSELNVNALLLGDSALYLCASSLVSGQGSEQYFGPGTRLTVT.

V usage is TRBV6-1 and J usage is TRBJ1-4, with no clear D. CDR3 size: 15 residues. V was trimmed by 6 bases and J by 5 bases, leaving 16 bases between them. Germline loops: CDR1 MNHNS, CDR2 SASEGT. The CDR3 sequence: CASSSPRERNEKLFF. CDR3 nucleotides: TGTGCCAGCAGCTCCCCTAGGGAGAGGAATGAAAAACTGTTTTTT.

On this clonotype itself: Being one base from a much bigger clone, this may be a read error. CDR3 in DNA: TGCAGTGCTAGAGTCCGACTAGCGGGAGAGACCCAGTACTTC. Translating gives CSARVRLAGETQYF. The J gene is TRBJ2-5, the V gene TRBV20-1, with 10 bases identical to TRBD2. Trimming at V came to 1 base and at J to 4 bases, leaving 3 bases not matched to a gene. Germline CDR1 reads DFQATT; CDR2 reads SNEGSKA (reference sequence). This CDR3 has 14 residues.